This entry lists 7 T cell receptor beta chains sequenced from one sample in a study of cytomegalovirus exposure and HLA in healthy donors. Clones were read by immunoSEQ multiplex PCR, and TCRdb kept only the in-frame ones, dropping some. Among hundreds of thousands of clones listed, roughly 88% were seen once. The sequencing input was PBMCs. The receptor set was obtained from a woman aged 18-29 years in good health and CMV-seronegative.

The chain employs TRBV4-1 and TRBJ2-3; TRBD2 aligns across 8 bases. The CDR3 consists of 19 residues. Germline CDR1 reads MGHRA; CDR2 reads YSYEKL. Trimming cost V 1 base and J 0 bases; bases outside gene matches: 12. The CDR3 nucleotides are TGCGCCAGCAGCCAAGTTGGGGCGAGGGCTAGCGGGAGCACAGATACGCAGTATTTT. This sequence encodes CASSQVGARASGSTDTQYF.

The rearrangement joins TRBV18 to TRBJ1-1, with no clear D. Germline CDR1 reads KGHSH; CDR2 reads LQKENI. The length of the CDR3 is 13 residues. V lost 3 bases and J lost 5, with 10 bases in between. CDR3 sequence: CASSPRGGTEAFF. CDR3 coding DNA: TGTGCCAGCTCACCTCGGGGTGGGACTGAAGCTTTCTTT.

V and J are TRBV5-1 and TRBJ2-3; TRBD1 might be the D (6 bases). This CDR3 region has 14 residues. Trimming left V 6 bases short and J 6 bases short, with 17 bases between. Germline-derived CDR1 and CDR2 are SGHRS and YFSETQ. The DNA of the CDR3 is TGCGCCAGCAACCGGGACAAGGTGAAGGATACGCAGTATTTT. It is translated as CASNRDKVKDTQYF.

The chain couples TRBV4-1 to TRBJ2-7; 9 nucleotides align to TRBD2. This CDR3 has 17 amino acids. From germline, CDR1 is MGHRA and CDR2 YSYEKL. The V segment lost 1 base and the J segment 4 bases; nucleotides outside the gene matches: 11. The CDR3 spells CASSQGQKAGGTYEQYF. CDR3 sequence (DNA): TGCGCCAGCAGCCAAGGACAGAAAGCGGGAGGAACATACGAGCAGTACTTC.

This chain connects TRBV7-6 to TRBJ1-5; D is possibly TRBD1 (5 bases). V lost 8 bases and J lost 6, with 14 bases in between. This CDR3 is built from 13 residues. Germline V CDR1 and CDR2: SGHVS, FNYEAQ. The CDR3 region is CASSGGTGQPQHF. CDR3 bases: TGTGCCAGCTCGGGGGGTACGGGTCAGCCCCAGCATTTT.

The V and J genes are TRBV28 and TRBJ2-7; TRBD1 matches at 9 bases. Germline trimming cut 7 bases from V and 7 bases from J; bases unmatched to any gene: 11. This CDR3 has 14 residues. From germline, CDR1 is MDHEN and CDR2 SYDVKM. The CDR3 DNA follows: TGTGCCAGCACCCCGGGACAGGGATTTGGGGAGCAGTACTTC. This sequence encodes CASTPGQGFGEQYF.

The CDR3 protein is CASSRLVGPQDTQYF. In nucleotides, the CDR3 is TGTGCCAGCAGTCGGCTAGTAGGCCCTCAAGATACGCAGTATTTT. The chain joins TRBV2 to TRBJ2-3; unclear D gene. This CDR3 contains 15 residues. The germline gives CDR1 SNHLY, CDR2 FYNNEI. V lost 5 bases and J 5 bases, leaving 17 bases between the germline ends.